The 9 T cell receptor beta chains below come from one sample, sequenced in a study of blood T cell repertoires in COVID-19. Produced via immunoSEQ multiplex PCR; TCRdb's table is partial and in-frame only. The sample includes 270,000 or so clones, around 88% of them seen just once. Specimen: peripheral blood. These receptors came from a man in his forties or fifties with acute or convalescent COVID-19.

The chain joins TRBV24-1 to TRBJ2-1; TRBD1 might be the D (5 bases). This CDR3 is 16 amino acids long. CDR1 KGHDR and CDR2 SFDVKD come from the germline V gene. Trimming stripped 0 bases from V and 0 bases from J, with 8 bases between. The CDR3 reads CATSDLRGGSYNEQFF. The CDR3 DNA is TGTGCCACCAGTGATTTGAGGGGTGGCTCCTACAATGAGCAGTTCTTC.

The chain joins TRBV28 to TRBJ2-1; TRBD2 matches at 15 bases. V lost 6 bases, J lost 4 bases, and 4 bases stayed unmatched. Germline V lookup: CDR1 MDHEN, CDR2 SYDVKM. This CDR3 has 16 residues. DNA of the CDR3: TGTGCCAGCAGCCGGACTAGCGGGGGGGAGTACAATGAGCAGTTCTTC. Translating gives CASSRTSGGEYNEQFF.

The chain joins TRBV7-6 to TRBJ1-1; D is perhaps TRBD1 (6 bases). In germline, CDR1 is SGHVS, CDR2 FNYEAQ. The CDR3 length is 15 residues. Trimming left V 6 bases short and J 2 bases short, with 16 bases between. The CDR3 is CASSRGTGSNTEAFF. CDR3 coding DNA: TGTGCCAGCAGTCGAGGCACAGGGAGTAACACTGAAGCTTTCTTT.

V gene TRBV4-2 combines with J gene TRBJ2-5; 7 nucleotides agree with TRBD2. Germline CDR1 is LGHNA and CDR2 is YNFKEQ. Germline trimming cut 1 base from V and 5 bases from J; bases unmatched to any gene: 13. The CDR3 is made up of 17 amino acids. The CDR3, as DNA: TGTGCCAGCAGCCAAGTCGGTTGGGCTAGCGGAACGGAGACCCAGTACTTC. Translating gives CASSQVGWASGTETQYF.

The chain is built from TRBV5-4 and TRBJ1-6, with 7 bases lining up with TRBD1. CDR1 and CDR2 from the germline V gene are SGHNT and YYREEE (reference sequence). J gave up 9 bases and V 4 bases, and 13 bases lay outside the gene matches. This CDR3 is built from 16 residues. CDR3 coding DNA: TGTGCCAGCAGCCCGGATCCCGGGACAGTTAGTTCACCCCTCCACTTT. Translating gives CASSPDPGTVSSPLHF.

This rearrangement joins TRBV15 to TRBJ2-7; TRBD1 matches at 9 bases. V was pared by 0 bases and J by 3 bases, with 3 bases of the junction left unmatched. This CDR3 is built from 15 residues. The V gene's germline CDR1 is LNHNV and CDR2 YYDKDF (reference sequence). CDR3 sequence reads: CATSRDQDRGYEQYF. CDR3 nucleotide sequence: TGTGCCACCAGCAGAGATCAGGACAGGGGCTACGAGCAGTACTTC. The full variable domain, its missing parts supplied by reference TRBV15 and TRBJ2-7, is DAMVIQNPRYQVTQFGKPVTLSCSQTLNHNVMYWYQQKSSQAPKLLFHYYDKDFNNEADTPDNFQSRRPNTSFCFLDIRSPGLGDTAMYLCATSRDQDRGYEQYFGPGTRLTVT.

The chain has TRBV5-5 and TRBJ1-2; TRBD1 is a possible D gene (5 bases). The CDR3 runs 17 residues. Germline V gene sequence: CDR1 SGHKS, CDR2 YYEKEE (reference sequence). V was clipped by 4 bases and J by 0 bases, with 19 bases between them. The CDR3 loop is CASSPRSAGRTNYGYTF. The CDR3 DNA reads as TGTGCCAGCAGCCCCCGGAGCGCAGGGCGAACTAACTATGGCTACACCTTC.

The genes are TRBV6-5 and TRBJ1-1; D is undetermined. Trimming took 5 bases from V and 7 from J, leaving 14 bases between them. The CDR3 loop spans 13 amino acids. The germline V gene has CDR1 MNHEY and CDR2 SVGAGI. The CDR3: CASSTPGRGEAFF. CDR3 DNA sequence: TGTGCCAGCAGTACCCCCGGACGGGGTGAAGCTTTCTTT.

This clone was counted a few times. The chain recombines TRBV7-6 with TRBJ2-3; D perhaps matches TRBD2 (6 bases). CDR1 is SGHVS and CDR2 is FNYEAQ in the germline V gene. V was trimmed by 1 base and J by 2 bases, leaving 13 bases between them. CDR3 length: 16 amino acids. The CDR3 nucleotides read TGTGCCAGCAGCTTAGGGGGCGGGGCCCTCACAGATACGCAGTATTTT. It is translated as CASSLGGGALTDTQYF.